A single sample is the source of the 3 T cell receptor beta chains below, sequenced in a study of cytomegalovirus exposure and HLA in healthy donors. The PCR contained 60 Vbeta and 13 Jbeta primers. The data were produced by immunoSEQ multiplex PCR, yet TCRdb's version contains in-frame clones alone and is incomplete. The sample includes approximately 150,000 clones, around 79% seen only once; the top ten take approximately 5.7%. Sequencing was performed on PBMCs. The origin of the receptors is a man younger than 40 in good health and CMV-seropositive.

This clone was picked up a small number of times. This rearrangement joins TRBV6-4 to TRBJ2-3, with a tentative D call TRBD2 (5 bases). The CDR3 is 15 residues long. The ends were cut back, 5 bases at V and 6 bases at J, with 18 bases in the middle. Germline V gives CDR1 MRHNA, CDR2 SNTAGT. The DNA for the CDR3 is TGTGCCAGCAGTTCCCTATGGCCTCAGCGGGATACGCAGTATTTT. It codes for CASSSLWPQRDTQYF.

V is TRBV2 and J is TRBJ1-2; a weak D match, TRBD1 (5 bases). The CDR3 loop spans 12 amino acids. Germline loops: CDR1 SNHLY, CDR2 FYNNEI. Trimming took 4 bases from V and 4 from J, leaving 7 bases between them. DNA of the CDR3: TGTGCCAGCAGTGCAGGGATCTATGGCTACACCTTC. Amino acid sequence: CASSAGIYGYTF.

The chain combines TRBV28 with TRBJ1-5; TRBD1 aligns across 8 bases. CDR1 and CDR2 from the germline V gene are MDHEN and SYDVKM. This CDR3 comprises 15 residues. J was trimmed by 4 bases and V by 4 bases; bases with no gene match: 6. In nucleotides, the CDR3 is TGTGCCAGCAGTTCCCCAGGGGGCCGGAATCAGCCCCAGCATTTT. It encodes CASSSPGGRNQPQHF.